This section outlines one T cell receptor beta chain sequence together with its context. What it binds is unknown. This entry belongs to a study of T cell repertoires in cytomegalovirus infection. Study-wide results and limits: Using cumulative public TCR beta family frequency, the authors identified those who carried CMV together with the relevant HLA.

The CDR3 runs to 13 residues. Germline V lookup: CDR1 SGHVS, CDR2 FQNEAQ. The V gene lost 5 bases and the J gene lost 7 bases, with 13 bases spanning the gap. TCRdb itself ran the reads through MiXCR, one entry per CDR3 protein. The data show approximately 250,000 distinct CDR3 sequences, roughly 22% seen once. The material sequenced was CD8+ T cells from PBMCs. The clonotype comes from a human donor in good health (CMV status not recorded). Some clones in this sample may be carry-over from other donors' samples. The chain recombines TRBV7-8 with TRBJ2-3; the D gene could be TRBD1 or TRBD2 (5 bases each). The CDR3 loop is CASSLWGIYTQYF. Here the CDR3 DNA reads TGTGCCAGCAGCCTGTGGGGGATATATACGCAGTATTTT.